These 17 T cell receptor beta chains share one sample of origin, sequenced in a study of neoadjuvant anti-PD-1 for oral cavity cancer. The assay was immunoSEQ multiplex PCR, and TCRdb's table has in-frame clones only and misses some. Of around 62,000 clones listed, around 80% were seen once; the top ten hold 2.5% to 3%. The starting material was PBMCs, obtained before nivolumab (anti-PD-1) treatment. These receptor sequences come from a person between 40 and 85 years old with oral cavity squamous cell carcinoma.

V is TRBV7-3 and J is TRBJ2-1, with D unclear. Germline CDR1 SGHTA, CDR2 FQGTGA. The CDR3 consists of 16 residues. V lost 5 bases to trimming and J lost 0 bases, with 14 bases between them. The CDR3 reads CASSLRPVSSYNEQFF. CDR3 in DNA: TGTGCCAGCAGCCTGCGACCCGTTTCCTCCTACAATGAGCAGTTCTTC. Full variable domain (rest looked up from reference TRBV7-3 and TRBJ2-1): GAGVSQTPSNKVTEKGKYVELRCDPISGHTALYWYRQSLGQGPEFLIYFQGTGAADDSGLPNDRFFAVRPEGSVSTLKIQRTERGDSAVYLCASSLRPVSSYNEQFFGPGTRLTVL.

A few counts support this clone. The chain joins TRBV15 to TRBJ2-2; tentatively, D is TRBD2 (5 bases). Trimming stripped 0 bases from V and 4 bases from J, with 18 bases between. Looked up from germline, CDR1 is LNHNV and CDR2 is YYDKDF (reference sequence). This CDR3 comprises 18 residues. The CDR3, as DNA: TGTGCCACCAGCAGAGATTCGGGCACTAGGTATGGCACCGGGGAGCTGTTTTTT. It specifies CATSRDSGTRYGTGELFF.

The CDR3 loop reads CASRPTLPGTDTQYF. In DNA form, the CDR3 reads TGTGCCAGTAGGCCGACCCTCCCCGGCACAGATACGCAGTATTTT. The rearrangement uses TRBV19 and TRBJ2-3; D is ambiguous. This CDR3 is 15 amino acids long. CDR1 LNHDA and CDR2 SQIVND come from the germline V gene (reference sequence). V lost 6 bases to trimming and J lost 1 base, with 14 bases between them.

Written as DNA, the CDR3 is TGTGCCAGCAGCCCTAGGTGGGAGGAAAACACTGAAGCTTTCTTT. Its translation is CASSPRWEENTEAFF. This sequence joins TRBV14 and TRBJ1-1; unclear D gene. CDR3 length: 15 residues. V was shortened by 4 bases and J by 2 bases, with 14 bases between the two germline ends. Germline CDR1 reads SGHDN; CDR2 reads FVKESK.

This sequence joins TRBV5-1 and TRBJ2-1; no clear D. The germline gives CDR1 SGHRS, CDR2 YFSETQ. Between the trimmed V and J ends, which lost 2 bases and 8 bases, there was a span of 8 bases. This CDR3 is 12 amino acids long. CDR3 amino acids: CASSFPSDEQFF. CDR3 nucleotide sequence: TGCGCCAGCAGCTTTCCCTCGGATGAGCAGTTCTTC.

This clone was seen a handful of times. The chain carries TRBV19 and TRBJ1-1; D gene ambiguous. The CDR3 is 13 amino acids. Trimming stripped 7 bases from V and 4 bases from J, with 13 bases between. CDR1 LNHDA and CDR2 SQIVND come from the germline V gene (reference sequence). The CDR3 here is CASKRAMSTEAFF. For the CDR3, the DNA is TGTGCCAGTAAAAGGGCCATGAGCACTGAAGCTTTCTTT.

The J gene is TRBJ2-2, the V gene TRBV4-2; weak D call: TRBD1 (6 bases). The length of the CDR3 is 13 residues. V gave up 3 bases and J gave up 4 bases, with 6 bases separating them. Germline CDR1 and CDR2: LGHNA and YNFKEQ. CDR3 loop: CASSHRGTGELFF. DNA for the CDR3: TGTGCCAGCAGCCACAGGGGCACCGGGGAGCTGTTTTTT.

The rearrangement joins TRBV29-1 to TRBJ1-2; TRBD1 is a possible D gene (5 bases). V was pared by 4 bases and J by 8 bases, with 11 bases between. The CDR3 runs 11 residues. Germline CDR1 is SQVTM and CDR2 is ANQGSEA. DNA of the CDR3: TGCAGCGTTGGGGGGGAGTTGGGCTACACCTTC. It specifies CSVGGELGYTF.

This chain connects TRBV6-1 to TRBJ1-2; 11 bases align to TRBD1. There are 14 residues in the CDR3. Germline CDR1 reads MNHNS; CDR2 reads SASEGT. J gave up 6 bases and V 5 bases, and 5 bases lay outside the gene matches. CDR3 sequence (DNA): TGTGCCAGCAGTTCGGACAGGGGGCGGGATGGCTACACCTTC. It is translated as CASSSDRGRDGYTF.

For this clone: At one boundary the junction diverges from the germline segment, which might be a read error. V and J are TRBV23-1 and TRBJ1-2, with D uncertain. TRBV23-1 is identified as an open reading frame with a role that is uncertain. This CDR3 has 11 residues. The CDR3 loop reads CASSQSNRESF. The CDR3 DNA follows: TGCGCCAGCAGTCAATCTAACCGGGAGTCCTTC.

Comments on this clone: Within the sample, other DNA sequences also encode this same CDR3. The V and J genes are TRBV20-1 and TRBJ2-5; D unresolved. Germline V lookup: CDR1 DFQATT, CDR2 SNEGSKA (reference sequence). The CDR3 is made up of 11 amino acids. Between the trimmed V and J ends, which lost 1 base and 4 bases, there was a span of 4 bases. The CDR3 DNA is TGCAGTGCTAGAGCGGGAGAGACCCAGTACTTC. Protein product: CSARAGETQYF.

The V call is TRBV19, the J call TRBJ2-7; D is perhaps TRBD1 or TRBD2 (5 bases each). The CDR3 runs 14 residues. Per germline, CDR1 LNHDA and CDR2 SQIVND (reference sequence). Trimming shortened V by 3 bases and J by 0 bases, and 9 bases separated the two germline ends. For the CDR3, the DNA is TGTGCCAGTAGTATGGGACCGACCTCCTACGAGCAGTACTTC. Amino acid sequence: CASSMGPTSYEQYF.

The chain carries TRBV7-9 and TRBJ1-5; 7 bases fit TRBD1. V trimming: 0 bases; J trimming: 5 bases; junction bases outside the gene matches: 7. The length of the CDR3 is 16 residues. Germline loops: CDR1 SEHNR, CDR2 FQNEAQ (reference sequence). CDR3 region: CASSLAGGGAYQPQHF. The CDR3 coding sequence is TGTGCCAGCAGCTTAGCGGGAGGGGGCGCGTATCAGCCCCAGCATTTT.

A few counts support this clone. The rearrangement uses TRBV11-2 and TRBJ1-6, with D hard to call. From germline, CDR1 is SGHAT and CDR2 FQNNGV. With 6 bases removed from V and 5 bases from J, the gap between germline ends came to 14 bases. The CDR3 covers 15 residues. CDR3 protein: CASSKGRSDNSPLHF. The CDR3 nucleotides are TGTGCCAGCAGTAAAGGGAGGTCGGATAATTCACCCCTCCACTTT.

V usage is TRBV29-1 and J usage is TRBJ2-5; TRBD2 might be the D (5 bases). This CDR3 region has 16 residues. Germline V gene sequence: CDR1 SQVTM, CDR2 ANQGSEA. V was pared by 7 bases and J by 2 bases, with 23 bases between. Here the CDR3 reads CSARSPLLEGQETQYF. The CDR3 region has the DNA TGCAGCGCCAGAAGCCCCCTTCTAGAGGGTCAAGAGACCCAGTACTTC.

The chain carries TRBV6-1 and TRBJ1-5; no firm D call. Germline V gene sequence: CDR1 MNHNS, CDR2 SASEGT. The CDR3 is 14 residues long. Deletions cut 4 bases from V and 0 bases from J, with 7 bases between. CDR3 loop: CASSVIFSNQPQHF. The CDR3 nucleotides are TGTGCCAGCAGTGTCATCTTTAGCAATCAGCCCCAGCATTTT.

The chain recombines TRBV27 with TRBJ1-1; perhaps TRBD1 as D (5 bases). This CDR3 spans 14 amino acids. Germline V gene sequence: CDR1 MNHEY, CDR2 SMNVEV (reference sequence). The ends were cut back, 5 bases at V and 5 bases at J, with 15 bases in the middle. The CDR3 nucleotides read TGTGCCAGCAGTCCTCGTCAGGGTACGACTGAAGCTTTCTTT. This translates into CASSPRQGTTEAFF.